The present T cell receptor beta chain was sequenced within a study of long-term antiretroviral therapy in people with HIV. Background on the study: Samples collected earliest predate the 2015 immediate-ART recommendation by about a decade.

Run at survey level, the immunoSEQ assay was version v3.0. Here immunoSEQ multiplex PCR was the method, and the copy in TCRdb shows in-frame clones only, minus some. The sample carries tens of thousands of clones, 75% to 95% recorded once. Trimming removed 4 bases at V and 0 bases at J, with 9 bases between. Germline values: CDR1 PRHDT, CDR2 FYEKMQ (reference sequence). The CDR3 contains 14 residues. The chain employs TRBV13 and TRBJ1-2; D is unresolved. The sample in question was unsorted PBMCs, obtained more than 5 years after starting antiretroviral therapy. The clonotype was recovered from a woman in her forties with HIV. The CDR3 region has the DNA TGTGCCAGCAGCTCCGGGGAAGCTAACTATGGCTACACCTTC. Protein product: CASSSGEANYGYTF.